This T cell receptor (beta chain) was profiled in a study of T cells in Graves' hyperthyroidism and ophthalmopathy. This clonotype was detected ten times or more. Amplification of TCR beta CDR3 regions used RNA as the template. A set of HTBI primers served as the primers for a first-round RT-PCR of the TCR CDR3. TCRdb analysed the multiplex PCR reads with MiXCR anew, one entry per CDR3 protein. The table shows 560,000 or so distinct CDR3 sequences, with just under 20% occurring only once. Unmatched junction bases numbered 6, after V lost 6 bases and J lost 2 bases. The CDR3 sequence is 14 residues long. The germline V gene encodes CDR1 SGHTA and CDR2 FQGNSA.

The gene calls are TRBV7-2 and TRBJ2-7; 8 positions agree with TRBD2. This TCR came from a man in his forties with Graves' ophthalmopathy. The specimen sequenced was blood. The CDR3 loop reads CASSREGGTYEQYF. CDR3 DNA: TGTGCCAGCAGTCGGGAGGGGGGGACCTACGAGCAGTACTTC. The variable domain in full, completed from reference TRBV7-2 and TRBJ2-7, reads GAGVSQSPSNKVTEKGKDVELRCDPISGHTALYWYRQSLGQGLEFLIYFQGNSAPDKSGLPSDRFSAERTGGSVSTLTIQRTQQEDSAVYLCASSREGGTYEQYFGPGTRLTVT.